The entry below gives a single T cell receptor beta chain sequence along with its context. Trimming left V 4 bases short and J 8 bases short, with 6 bases between. The V gene's germline CDR1 is SGDLS and CDR2 YYNGEE. The CDR3 spans 10 residues. This entry is derived from a study of blood T cell repertoires in COVID-19. Study as a whole: Samples came from the United States, Italy and Spain, spanning acute and convalescent COVID-19. The analysed material was cDNA or gDNA that came from T cells, B-cell-depleted T cells, or PBMCs.

The Seattle patients, enrolled during active infection, were followed longitudinally. As handled by the study authors: Scientists estimated how many nucleated cells there were by amplifying reference gene primers. The protocol was immunoSEQ multiplex PCR, while the TCRdb copy is restricted to in-frame clones and leaves out a portion. For V, J and clone size, that table is used; D and trimming come from the DNA. The repertoire consists of 390,000 or so clones, with 80% to 90% occurring once and the leading ten covering 3%. The sequenced sample was peripheral blood. The V and J genes are TRBV9 and TRBJ1-2; D unclear. This sequence originates from a woman aged 25 to 45 with COVID-19, enrolled during active disease. The CDR3 protein is CASSSRGYTF. DNA for the CDR3: TGTGCCAGCAGCTCGCGAGGCTACACCTTC.